These 18 T cell receptor beta chains originate from one sample sequenced in a study of type 1 regulatory T cells. TCRdb analysed the reads with MiXCR anew, one entry per CDR3 protein. The data show approximately 42,000 distinct CDR3 sequences, with roughly an eighth seen just once and 8% to 8.5% held by the top ten. Antigens of these TCRs are unknown. Sequenced: cultured non-Tr1 T cells, either the whole culture or a sorted T cell fraction (not recorded which). These receptor sequences come from a human donor in good health.

This clonotype was seen ten or more times. This chain joins TRBV7-2 and TRBJ2-5; 8 nucleotides line up with TRBD1. There are 14 residues in the CDR3. Germline CDR1 and CDR2: SGHTA and FQGNSA. V dropped 5 bases and J dropped 3; count of bases not matched to a gene: 5. The DNA for the CDR3 is TGTGCCAGCAGCCCAAGACAGGGGAAAGAGACCCAGTACTTC. Amino acid sequence: CASSPRQGKETQYF.

This sequence joins TRBV5-1 and TRBJ2-3, with a weak D call TRBD2 (5 bases). With 0 bases removed from V and 2 bases from J, the gap between germline ends came to 13 bases. The CDR3 covers 16 residues. CDR1 and CDR2 (germline): SGHRS, YFSETQ. The CDR3: CASSLGRGGLTDTQYF. The DNA of the CDR3 is TGCGCCAGCAGCTTGGGTCGAGGCGGGCTCACAGATACGCAGTATTTT.

This clonotype has a handful of counts. The CDR3 nucleotides are TGTGCCAGCAGCTTAGATTTGGTGGAGGGGAGAGGCTACACCTTC. This translates into CASSLDLVEGRGYTF. The V call is TRBV7-6, the J call TRBJ1-2, with D possibly matching TRBD1 (5 bases). The CDR3 has 15 amino acids. Trimming left V 1 base short and J 8 bases short, with 17 bases between. Germline V lookup: CDR1 SGHVS, CDR2 FNYEAQ.

The chain combines TRBV14 with TRBJ2-7; D gene unclear. CDR3 length: 13 residues. Per germline, CDR1 SGHDN and CDR2 FVKESK. The V and J ends lost 3 bases and 1 base respectively, with 7 bases between them. In DNA, the CDR3 is TGTGCCAGCAGCCAGCCTAAGTCCTACGAGCAGTACTTC. This gives the protein CASSQPKSYEQYF. Complete variable domain (other parts from reference TRBV14 and TRBJ2-7): EAGVTQFPSHSVIEKGQTVTLRCDPISGHDNLYWYRRVMGKEIKFLLHFVKESKQDESGMPNNRFLAERTGGTYSTLKVQPAELEDSGVYFCASSQPKSYEQYFGPGTRLTVT.

The rearrangement links TRBV7-8 to TRBJ1-5, with 7 bases fitting TRBD1. Germline CDR1 reads SGHVS; CDR2 reads FQNEAQ. V shed 5 bases, J shed 11 bases, and the junction held 15 bases outside the gene matches. The CDR3 loop spans 15 amino acids. CDR3 nucleotide sequence: TGTGCCAGCAGCCGCACAGGGGCCTCTAGGTTGGCCCAGCATTTT. Protein: CASSRTGASRLAQHF.

In this sample, this clonotype turned up many times. This rearrangement joins TRBV6-6 to TRBJ1-5, with TRBD1 identical over 7 bases. Germline CDR1 and CDR2: MNHNY and SVGAGI (reference sequence). CDR3 length: 16 residues. Trimming cost V 4 bases and J 0 bases; bases outside gene matches: 6. The CDR3 DNA is TGTGCCAGCAGTTCCGGGACAGAGTTTAGCAATCAGCCCCAGCATTTT. Residues: CASSSGTEFSNQPQHF.

The gene calls are TRBV5-1 and TRBJ1-2, with TRBD1 identical over 8 bases. This CDR3 has 15 amino acids. V shed 2 bases, J shed 4 bases, and the junction held 7 bases outside the gene matches. Germline V lookup: CDR1 SGHRS, CDR2 YFSETQ. In nucleotides, the CDR3 is TGCGCCAGCAGCTTCCAACCTACAGGGGGCTATGGCTACACCTTC. Its protein product is CASSFQPTGGYGYTF.

This clonotype was seen many times. V usage is TRBV2 and J usage is TRBJ2-3; maybe TRBD2 (6 bases). This CDR3 contains 15 residues. V was pared by 2 bases and J by 2 bases, with 11 bases between. Germline V gives CDR1 SNHLY, CDR2 FYNNEI. The chain's CDR3 is CASSELIAATDTQYF. The CDR3 DNA sequence: TGTGCCAGCAGTGAATTGATAGCGGCCACAGATACGCAGTATTTT. The full variable domain, in which reference TRBV2 and TRBJ2-3 provide the parts outside the CDR3, is EPEVTQTPSHQVTQMGQEVILRCVPISNHLYFYWYRQILGQKVEFLVSFYNNEISEKSEIFDDQFSVERPDGSNFTLKIRSTKLEDSAMYFCASSELIAATDTQYFGPGTRLTVL.

This clonotype was counted ten times or more. The chain combines TRBV9 with TRBJ2-3; D is perhaps TRBD1 (6 bases). The V gene's germline CDR1 is SGDLS and CDR2 YYNGEE. The length of the CDR3 is 14 residues. With 4 bases removed from V and 3 bases from J, the gap between germline ends came to 12 bases. The CDR3: CASSPNRVTDTQYF. The DNA of the CDR3 is TGTGCCAGCAGCCCAAACAGGGTGACAGATACGCAGTATTTT. The full variable domain, rest sourced from reference TRBV9 and TRBJ2-3, is DSGVTQTPKHLITATGQRVTLRCSPRSGDLSVYWYQQSLDQGLQFLIQYYNGEERAKGNILERFSAQQFPDLHSELNLSSLELGDSALYFCASSPNRVTDTQYFGPGTRLTVL.

This clonotype was counted a few times. The chain carries TRBV6-1 and TRBJ2-6; 8 nucleotides align to TRBD1. Germline loops: CDR1 MNHNS, CDR2 SASEGT. This CDR3 has 18 amino acids. Unmatched junction bases numbered 7, after V lost 3 bases and J lost 0 bases. As DNA, the CDR3 is TGTGCCAGCAGTGACCCGGGACAGGCCAGCTCTGGGGCCAACGTCCTGACTTTC. Protein sequence: CASSDPGQASSGANVLTF.

V and J are TRBV15 and TRBJ2-7, with 8 positions matching TRBD1. In germline, CDR1 is LNHNV, CDR2 YYDKDF (reference sequence). Losses at the gene ends were 0 bases for V and 6 bases for J; bases not matched to a gene: 4. The CDR3 totals 14 residues. CDR3 residues: CATSRDQGAVEQYF. Written as DNA, the CDR3 is TGTGCCACCAGCAGAGATCAGGGGGCGGTCGAGCAGTACTTC.

V gene TRBV5-4 combines with J gene TRBJ2-1, with 9 bases fitting TRBD2. Germline V gene sequence: CDR1 SGHNT, CDR2 YYREEE (reference sequence). CDR3 length equals 16 residues. Unmatched junction bases numbered 8, after V lost 0 bases and J lost 7 bases. CDR3 region: CASSLDGGRAKNEQFF. CDR3 in DNA: TGTGCCAGCAGCTTGGACGGCGGGAGGGCCAAGAATGAGCAGTTCTTC.

At least ten counts were recorded for this clonotype. The J gene is TRBJ2-1, the V gene TRBV6-6, with D possibly being TRBD2 (6 bases). The CDR3 consists of 14 residues. Trimming shortened V by 2 bases and J by 8 bases, and 13 bases separated the two germline ends. CDR1 and CDR2 from the germline V gene are MNHNY and SVGAGI (reference sequence). For the CDR3, the DNA is TGTGCCAGCAGTTACAAACGGGAGTGGGATGAGCAGTTCTTC. It encodes CASSYKREWDEQFF.

About this clonotype: Being one base from a much bigger clone, this may be a read error. The rearrangement uses TRBV24-1 and TRBJ2-1; D is ambiguous. The CDR3 spans 14 residues. Looked up from germline, CDR1 is KGHDR and CDR2 is SFDVKD. V was shortened by 5 bases and J by 9 bases, with 16 bases between the two germline ends. The CDR3 DNA follows: TGTGCCACCAGTGGACCAATCTTCGTGGGTGAGCAGTTCTTC. Encoded protein: CATSGPIFVGEQFF.

This clonotype was picked up a small number of times. This rearrangement joins TRBV29-1 to TRBJ2-3; TRBD2 might be the D (5 bases). The CDR3 totals 15 residues. CDR1 is SQVTM, CDR2 ANQGSEA, per germline. V lost 0 bases and J lost 4, with 14 bases in between. The CDR3 is CSVEEPSRSPDTQYF. DNA of the CDR3: TGCAGCGTTGAAGAGCCTAGCAGGTCCCCAGATACGCAGTATTTT.

There are many counts of this clonotype. V gene TRBV30 combines with J gene TRBJ2-3; 9 nucleotides line up with TRBD2. Germline lookup yields CDR1 GTSNPN and CDR2 SVGIG (reference sequence). This CDR3 has 14 amino acids. V lost 3 bases and J lost 1; bases outside the gene matches: 2. CDR3 amino acids: CAWRLAGGTDTQYF. The CDR3 DNA is TGTGCCTGGAGATTAGCGGGGGGCACAGATACGCAGTATTTT.

This clonotype occurred many times. CDR3 DNA sequence: TGTGCCAGCAGTGAAGGGGGGAACACAGATACGCAGTATTTT. This encodes CASSEGGNTDTQYF. J is TRBJ2-3 and V is TRBV2; D might be TRBD1 or TRBD2, each matching 5 bases. V lost 1 base, J lost 2 bases, and 7 bases lay in between. The CDR3 totals 14 residues. Germline CDR1 SNHLY, CDR2 FYNNEI.

This chain connects TRBV20-1 to TRBJ2-1; no reliable D call. The germline CDR1 and CDR2 sequences are DFQATT and SNEGSKA (reference sequence). V gave up 6 bases and J gave up 6 bases, with 18 bases separating them. This CDR3 region has 14 residues. This CDR3 is CSAPKLGSSNEQFF. The CDR3 nucleotides are TGCAGTGCCCCAAAGTTAGGCTCGAGCAATGAGCAGTTCTTC.